One T cell receptor beta chain is described in this entry. As originally analysed: Counts of nucleated cells, estimated from reference gene primer amplification, were obtained. Sequencing used immunoSEQ multiplex PCR; TCRdb keeps in-frame clones, though not all of them. V and J calls and clone size are those listed in that table; D and trimming were worked out from the DNA. The table lists under 300,000 clones, 80% to 90% of them singletons. The germline gives CDR1 LGHNA, CDR2 YNFKEQ. V lost 5 bases and J lost 1, with 8 bases in between. The CDR3 is 14 residues long. The data were obtained in a study of blood T cell repertoires in COVID-19. As for the study in general: Sites across the United States, Italy and Spain contributed samples from acute and convalescent COVID-19. Sample material is recorded as cDNA or gDNA derived from T cells, B-cell-depleted T cells, or PBMCs.

The sequence derives from a woman younger than 35 who had recovered from COVID-19. The sequenced sample was PBMCs or T cells enriched from blood (not recorded which). The V gene is TRBV4-2, the J gene TRBJ2-2; tentatively, D is TRBD2 (5 bases). CDR3 amino acids: CASSAAVNTGELFF. The CDR3 DNA reads TGTGCCAGCAGCGCAGCGGTGAACACCGGGGAGCTGTTTTTT.